The 19 T cell receptor beta chains reported below all come from one sample, sequenced in a study of cytomegalovirus exposure and HLA in healthy donors. The PCR employed 60 Vbeta primers together with 13 Jbeta primers. Sequencing used immunoSEQ multiplex PCR; TCRdb keeps in-frame clones, though not all of them. The sample contains under 150,000 clones, more than 75% of which appear only once. Input material: PBMCs. The receptors here all came from a woman between 45 and 60 years old in good health and CMV-seropositive.

The genes are TRBV5-1 and TRBJ2-3; D not certain. V was pared by 4 bases and J by 2 bases, with 8 bases between. Germline V gene data show CDR1 as SGHRS and CDR2 as YFSETQ. The CDR3 is made up of 13 amino acids. The chain's CDR3 is CASSTSPTDTQYF. DNA of the CDR3: TGCGCCAGCAGCACTTCTCCCACAGATACGCAGTATTTT.

The genes are TRBV5-1 and TRBJ2-1, with 9 bases matching TRBD2. V trimming: 4 bases; J trimming: 1 base; junction bases outside the gene matches: 6. This CDR3 comprises 16 residues. Germline CDR1 is SGHRS and CDR2 is YFSETQ. CDR3 protein: CASSSAGGGSYNEQFF. CDR3 in DNA: TGCGCCAGCAGCAGCGCGGGAGGGGGGTCCTACAATGAGCAGTTCTTC.

The chain links TRBV6-6 to TRBJ2-7, with D maybe TRBD2 (6 bases). Trimming removed 8 bases at V and 1 base at J, with 18 bases between. There are 15 residues in the CDR3. CDR1 is MNHNY, CDR2 SVGAGI, per germline (reference sequence). CDR3 sequence reads: CASPRGEEASYEQYF. As DNA, the CDR3 is TGTGCCAGCCCCAGAGGGGAGGAGGCTTCCTACGAGCAGTACTTC.

V is TRBV20-1 and J is TRBJ2-7; 8 bases are shared with TRBD2. This CDR3 spans 11 amino acids. The V gene's germline CDR1 is DFQATT and CDR2 SNEGSKA (reference sequence). V was pared by 6 bases and J by 5 bases, with 3 bases of the junction left unmatched. The CDR3 sequence is CSAGRVHEQYF. The CDR3 DNA sequence: TGCAGTGCCGGGAGGGTACACGAGCAGTACTTC.

CDR3 in amino acids: CASSQPPPQVPTWVYGYTF. DNA for the CDR3: TGTGCCAGCAGCCAACCCCCCCCACAGGTTCCTACATGGGTCTATGGCTACACCTTC. The chain combines TRBV11-2 with TRBJ1-2; tentatively, D is TRBD1 (5 bases). Trimming left V 5 bases short and J 4 bases short, with 29 bases between. Germline V gives CDR1 SGHAT, CDR2 FQNNGV. The CDR3 runs 19 residues. Full variable domain (remainder filled in from reference TRBV11-2 and TRBJ1-2): EAGVAQSPRYKIIEKRQSVAFWCNPISGHATLYWYQQILGQGPKLLIQFQNNGVVDDSQLPKDRFSAERLKGVDSTLKIQPAKLEDSAVYLCASSQPPPQVPTWVYGYTFGSGTRLTVV.

The rearrangement joins TRBV7-8 to TRBJ1-5; 7 bases line up with TRBD1. Germline assignment: CDR1 SGHVS and CDR2 FQNEAQ. With V trimmed by 2 bases and J by 2 bases, 6 bases remained unmatched. This CDR3 has 16 residues. CDR3 sequence (DNA): TGTGCCAGCAGCTTAACAGGGGCCAGGGGCAATCAGCCCCAGCATTTT. Translating gives CASSLTGARGNQPQHF.

The genes are TRBV19 and TRBJ1-5; TRBD1 is a possible D gene (6 bases). Trimming removed 0 bases from V and 4 bases from J, with 10 bases in between. Per germline, CDR1 LNHDA and CDR2 SQIVND (reference sequence). CDR3 length equals 15 residues. Here the CDR3 reads CASSIEGGGNQPQHF. The CDR3 region has the DNA TGTGCCAGTAGTATAGAGGGAGGGGGTAATCAGCCCCAGCATTTT.

In DNA, the CDR3 is TGCGCCAGCAGCCGCACAGGTATCAATCAGCCCCAGCATTTT. Its translation: CASSRTGINQPQHF. The chain is built from TRBV4-1 and TRBJ1-5; TRBD1 is a possible D gene (5 bases). The CDR3 sequence is 14 residues long. Trimming stripped 4 bases from V and 3 bases from J, with 10 bases between. Germline CDR1 and CDR2: MGHRA and YSYEKL.

This rearrangement joins TRBV5-1 to TRBJ2-2, with TRBD1 matching 8 bases. CDR3 length equals 14 residues. V lost 7 bases to trimming and J lost 4 bases; unmatched junction nucleotides: 6. Germline V gene sequence: CDR1 SGHRS, CDR2 YFSETQ. CDR3 coding DNA: TGCGCCAGCTCCCATGGGACAGGCACCGGGGAGCTGTTTTTT. Translating gives CASSHGTGTGELFF.

This clone has a single count. The rearrangement uses TRBV9 and TRBJ1-1; TRBD1 matches at 7 bases. This CDR3 has 15 amino acids. After removal of 3 bases from V and 4 bases from J, the junction contained 9 bases not matched to a gene. CDR1 and CDR2 (germline): SGDLS, YYNGEE. The CDR3 DNA is TGTGCCAGCAGCGCGGCACCGGGACAGCGCACTGAAGCTTTCTTT. It codes for CASSAAPGQRTEAFF.

V is TRBV11-2 and J is TRBJ2-1; 9 bases fit TRBD2. From germline, CDR1 is SGHAT and CDR2 FQNNGV. The J segment lost 5 bases and the V segment lost 4 bases, leaving 12 bases of the junction unmatched. The CDR3 consists of 17 residues. Here the CDR3 DNA reads TGTGCCAGCAGCTCCATCCCATACCGCGGGGGGGACAATGAGCAGTTCTTC. It translates to CASSSIPYRGGDNEQFF. The variable domain in full, with the rest retrieved from reference TRBV11-2 and TRBJ2-1, is EAGVAQSPRYKIIEKRQSVAFWCNPISGHATLYWYQQILGQGPKLLIQFQNNGVVDDSQLPKDRFSAERLKGVDSTLKIQPAKLEDSAVYLCASSSIPYRGGDNEQFFGPGTRLTVL.

The CDR3 region is CASSEAGGSRHEQYF. The CDR3 DNA sequence: TGTGCCAGCAGTGAAGCGGGCGGGAGTAGGCACGAGCAGTACTTC. The V call is TRBV6-1, the J call TRBJ2-7; 7 nucleotides line up with TRBD2. J gave up 5 bases and V 0 bases, and 7 bases lay outside the gene matches. Germline V gene sequence: CDR1 MNHNS, CDR2 SASEGT. The CDR3 consists of 15 residues.

The V and J genes are TRBV15 and TRBJ1-2; D uncertain. Trimming took 0 bases from V and 7 from J, leaving 15 bases between them. The V gene's germline CDR1 is LNHNV and CDR2 YYDKDF (reference sequence). The CDR3 totals 15 residues. The CDR3 region has the DNA TGTGCCACCAGCAGAGATTTACCCTACTCGGTTGGCTACACCTTC. This codes for CATSRDLPYSVGYTF. Complete variable domain (other parts from reference TRBV15 and TRBJ1-2): DAMVIQNPRYQVTQFGKPVTLSCSQTLNHNVMYWYQQKSSQAPKLLFHYYDKDFNNEADTPDNFQSRRPNTSFCFLDIRSPGLGDTAMYLCATSRDLPYSVGYTFGSGTRLTVV.

The CDR3 sequence is CASEGQGRNQPQHF. CDR3 DNA sequence: TGTGCCAGCGAGGGACAGGGCCGCAATCAGCCCCAGCATTTT. The chain has TRBV2 and TRBJ1-5; 9 bases map to TRBD1. This CDR3 spans 14 amino acids. In germline, CDR1 is SNHLY, CDR2 FYNNEI. J gave up 2 bases and V 8 bases, and 4 bases lay outside the gene matches.

This sequence joins TRBV25-1 and TRBJ2-5; D perhaps matches TRBD2 (6 bases). The V gene's germline CDR1 is MGHDK and CDR2 SYGVNS. CDR3 length: 13 residues. Deletions cut 2 bases from V and 4 bases from J, with 8 bases between. The CDR3 sequence is CASSEGGGETQYF. In DNA form, the CDR3 reads TGTGCCAGCAGTGAAGGGGGAGGAGAGACCCAGTACTTC.

The genes are TRBV11-3 and TRBJ2-3, with a tentative D call TRBD2 (5 bases). V shed 1 base and J shed 0 bases, with 8 bases lying between them. Per germline, CDR1 SGHNT and CDR2 YENEEA. The length of the CDR3 is 15 residues. CDR3 in amino acids: CASSLGAASTDTQYF. The CDR3 DNA follows: TGTGCCAGCAGCTTAGGAGCGGCTAGCACAGATACGCAGTATTTT. Full variable domain (missing parts from reference TRBV11-3 and TRBJ2-3): EAGVVQSPRYKIIEKKQPVAFWCNPISGHNTLYWYLQNLGQGPELLIRYENEEAVDDSQLPKDRFSAERLKGVDSTLKIQPAELGDSAVYLCASSLGAASTDTQYFGPGTRLTVL.

The count of this clone is one. As DNA, the CDR3 is TGTGCCAGCAGTGCAGGTAGCAATCAGCCCCAGCATTTT. Translating gives CASSAGSNQPQHF. The chain combines TRBV2 with TRBJ1-5; D is ambiguous. The CDR3 loop spans 13 amino acids. Per germline, CDR1 SNHLY and CDR2 FYNNEI. Between the trimmed V and J ends, which lost 4 bases and 0 bases, there was a span of 4 bases.

The J gene is TRBJ1-6, the V gene TRBV30; weak D call: TRBD1 (6 bases). The ends were cut back, 0 bases at V and 3 bases at J, with 9 bases in the middle. The CDR3 extends over 15 amino acids. CDR1 and CDR2 (germline): GTSNPN, SVGIG (reference sequence). CDR3 in amino acids: CAWSVGAFYNSPLHF. CDR3 bases: TGTGCCTGGAGTGTGGGGGCTTTCTATAATTCACCCCTCCACTTT. The whole variable domain, remainder taken from reference TRBV30 and TRBJ1-6, is SQTIHQWPATLVQPVGSPLSLECTVEGTSNPNLYWYRQAAGRGLQLLFYSVGIGQISSEVPQNLSASRPQDRQFILSSKKLLLSDSGFYLCAWSVGAFYNSPLHFGNGTRLTVT.

The chain has TRBV27 and TRBJ2-4, with 11 bases that match TRBD2. V shed 4 bases, J shed 6 bases, and the junction held 5 bases outside the gene matches. The CDR3 totals 15 residues. Germline CDR1 reads MNHEY; CDR2 reads SMNVEV (reference sequence). The CDR3 spells CASSSTGTSGNIQYF. The CDR3 DNA sequence: TGTGCCAGCAGTTCGACCGGGACTAGCGGAAACATTCAGTACTTC.